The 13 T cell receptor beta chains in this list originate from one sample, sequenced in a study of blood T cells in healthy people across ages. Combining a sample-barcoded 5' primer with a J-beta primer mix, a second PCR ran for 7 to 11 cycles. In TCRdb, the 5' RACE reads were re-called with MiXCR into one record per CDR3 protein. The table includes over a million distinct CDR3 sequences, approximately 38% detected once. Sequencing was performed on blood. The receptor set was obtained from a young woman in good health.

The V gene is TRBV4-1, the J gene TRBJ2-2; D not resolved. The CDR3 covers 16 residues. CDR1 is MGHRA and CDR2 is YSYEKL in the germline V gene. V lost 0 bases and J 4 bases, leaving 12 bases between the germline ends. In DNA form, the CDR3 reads TGCGCCAGCAGCCAAGAACCATGGTCGGGCACCGGGGAGCTGTTTTTT. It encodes CASSQEPWSGTGELFF.

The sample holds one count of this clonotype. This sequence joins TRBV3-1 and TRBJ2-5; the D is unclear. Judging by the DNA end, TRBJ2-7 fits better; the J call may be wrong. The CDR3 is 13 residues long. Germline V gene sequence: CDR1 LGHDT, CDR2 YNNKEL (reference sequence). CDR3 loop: CASSQNTPYEQYF. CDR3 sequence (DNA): TGTGCCAGCAGCCAGAACACCCCTTACGAGCAGTACTTC.

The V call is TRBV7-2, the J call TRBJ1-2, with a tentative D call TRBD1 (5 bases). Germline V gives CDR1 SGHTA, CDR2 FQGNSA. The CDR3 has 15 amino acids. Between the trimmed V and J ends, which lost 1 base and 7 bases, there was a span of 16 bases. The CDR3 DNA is TGTGCCAGCAGCTTAGGCGGGGGATCTTTCAGTGGCTACACCTTC. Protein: CASSLGGGSFSGYTF.

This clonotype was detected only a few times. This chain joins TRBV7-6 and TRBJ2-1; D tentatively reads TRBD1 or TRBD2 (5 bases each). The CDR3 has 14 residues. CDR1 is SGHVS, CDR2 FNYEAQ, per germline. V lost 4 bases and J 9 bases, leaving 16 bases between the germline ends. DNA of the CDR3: TGTGCCAGCAGCTCCCGGTGGGACGATGGTGAGCAGTTCTTC. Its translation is CASSSRWDDGEQFF.

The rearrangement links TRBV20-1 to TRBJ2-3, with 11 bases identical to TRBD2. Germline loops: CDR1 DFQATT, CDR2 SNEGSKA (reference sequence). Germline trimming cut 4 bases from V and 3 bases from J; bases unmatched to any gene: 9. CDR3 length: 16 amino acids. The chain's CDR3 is CSATSKLAGATDTQYF. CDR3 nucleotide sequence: TGCAGTGCTACCTCCAAACTAGCGGGGGCGACAGATACGCAGTATTTT.

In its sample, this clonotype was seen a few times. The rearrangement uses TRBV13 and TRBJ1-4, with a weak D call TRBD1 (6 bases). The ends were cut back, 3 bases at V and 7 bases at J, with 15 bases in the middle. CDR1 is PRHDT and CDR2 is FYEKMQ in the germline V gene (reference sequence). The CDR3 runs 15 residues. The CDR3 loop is CASSFGGRGREKLFF. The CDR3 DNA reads TGTGCCAGCAGCTTTGGGGGGCGCGGTCGTGAAAAACTGTTTTTT.

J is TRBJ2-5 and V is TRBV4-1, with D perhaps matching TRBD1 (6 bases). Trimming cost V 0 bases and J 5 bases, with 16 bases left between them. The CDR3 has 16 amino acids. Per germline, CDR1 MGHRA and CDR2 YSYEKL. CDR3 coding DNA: TGCGCCAGCAGCCAAGACGTGGCAGGGGTCGGTGAGACCCAGTACTTC. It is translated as CASSQDVAGVGETQYF.

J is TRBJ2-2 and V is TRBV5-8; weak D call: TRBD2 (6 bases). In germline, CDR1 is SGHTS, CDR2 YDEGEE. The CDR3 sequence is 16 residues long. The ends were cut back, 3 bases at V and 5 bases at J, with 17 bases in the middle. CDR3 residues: CASSSLTGVKTGELFF. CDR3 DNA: TGTGCCAGCAGCTCTCTTACGGGGGTGAAAACCGGGGAGCTGTTTTTT.

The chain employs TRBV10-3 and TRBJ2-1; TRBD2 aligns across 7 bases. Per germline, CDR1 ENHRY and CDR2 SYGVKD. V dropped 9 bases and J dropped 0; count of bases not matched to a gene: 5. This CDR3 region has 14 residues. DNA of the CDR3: TGTGCCATAACCTCTAGCGGCTCCTACAATGAGCAGTTCTTC. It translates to CAITSSGSYNEQFF.

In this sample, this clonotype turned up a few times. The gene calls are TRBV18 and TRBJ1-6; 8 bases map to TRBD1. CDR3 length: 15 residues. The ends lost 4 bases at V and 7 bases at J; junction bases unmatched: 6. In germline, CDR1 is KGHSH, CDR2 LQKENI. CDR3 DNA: TGTGCCAGCTCACGATTTGGACAGGGAAATTCACCCCTCCACTTT. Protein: CASSRFGQGNSPLHF.

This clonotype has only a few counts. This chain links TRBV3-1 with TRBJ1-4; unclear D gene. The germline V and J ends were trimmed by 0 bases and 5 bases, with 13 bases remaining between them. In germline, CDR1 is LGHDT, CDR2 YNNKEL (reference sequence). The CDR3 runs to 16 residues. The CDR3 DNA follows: TGTGCCAGCAGCCAAGAGCTGGAGAGATGGAATGAAAAACTGTTTTTT. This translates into CASSQELERWNEKLFF.

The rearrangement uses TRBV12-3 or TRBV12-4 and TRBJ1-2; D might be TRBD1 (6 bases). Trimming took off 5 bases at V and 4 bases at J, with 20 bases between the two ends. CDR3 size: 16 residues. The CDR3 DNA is TGTGCCAGCAGTCATGCGACAGGCGGCGTATTCTATGGCTACACCTTC. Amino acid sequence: CASSHATGGVFYGYTF.

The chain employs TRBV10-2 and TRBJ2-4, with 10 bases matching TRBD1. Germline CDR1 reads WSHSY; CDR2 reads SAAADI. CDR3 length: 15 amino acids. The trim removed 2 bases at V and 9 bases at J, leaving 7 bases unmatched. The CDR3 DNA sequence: TGCGCCAGCAGTGAGGGGACAGGGGAAGTTGGCATTCAGTACTTC. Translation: CASSEGTGEVGIQYF.